Each of the 3 T cell receptor beta chains below was sequenced from the same sample in a study of T cells in Graves' hyperthyroidism and ophthalmopathy. RNA transcripts served as the template for amplifying TCR beta CDR3 regions. Initially, a first-round RT-PCR of the TCR CDR3 employed the HTBI primer set. TCRdb called the multiplex PCR reads again in MiXCR, with one record for every CDR3 protein. The table records 330,000 or so distinct CDR3 sequences, around 18% of them present only once. Material for sequencing was blood. These receptor sequences come from a middle-aged woman with Graves' ophthalmopathy.

This clonotype was counted at least ten times. The chain carries TRBV20-1 and TRBJ2-7, with D hard to call. Trimming stripped 3 bases from V and 2 bases from J, with 5 bases between. Germline V CDR1 and CDR2: DFQATT, SNEGSKA (reference sequence). This CDR3 contains 11 residues. This chain's CDR3 is CSASLTYEQYF. DNA of the CDR3: TGCAGTGCTAGTTTGACCTACGAGCAGTACTTC.

This chain connects TRBV12-3 or TRBV12-4 to TRBJ2-2; D is perhaps TRBD1 (6 bases). This CDR3 has 14 residues. V lost 7 bases, J lost 4 bases, and 13 bases lay in between. The CDR3 here is CASTKTGSTGELFF. Written as DNA, the CDR3 is TGTGCCAGCACCAAAACAGGGAGCACCGGGGAGCTGTTTTTT.

This clonotype was seen many times. This sequence joins TRBV7-2 and TRBJ1-2; D remains ambiguous. This CDR3 is built from 15 residues. Germline V gives CDR1 SGHTA, CDR2 FQGNSA. Trimming took 3 bases from V and 4 from J, leaving 15 bases between them. The CDR3 reads CASSFSPGIGYGYTF. For the CDR3, the DNA is TGTGCCAGCAGCTTTAGCCCGGGGATTGGCTATGGCTACACCTTC.